This TCR beta chain appears in the sequencing data of a study of blood T cell repertoires in COVID-19. On the study more broadly: The United States, Italy and Spain provided the acute and convalescent COVID-19 samples. In each case, the material was cDNA or gDNA derived from T cells, B-cell-depleted T cells, or PBMCs.

Authors' processing steps: Amplification from reference gene primers served as the basis for estimated nucleated cell counts. Assay used: immunoSEQ multiplex PCR; TCRdb lists only in-frame clones, some missing. V and J calls plus clone size are reproduced from that table; the DNA served to infer D and trimming. This sample has tens of thousands of clones, with around 86% found just once. The V and J ends lost 0 bases and 6 bases respectively, with 14 bases between them. Germline lookup yields CDR1 LGHDT and CDR2 YNNKEL (reference sequence). The CDR3 spans 16 residues. This sequence joins TRBV3-1 (or the pseudogene TRBV3-2) and TRBJ2-2; D might be TRBD1 (5 bases). The source of this sequence is a woman in her 70s with acute or convalescent COVID-19. Specimen: peripheral blood. The CDR3 here is CASSQDLGRVAGELFF. The CDR3 DNA follows: TGTGCCAGCAGCCAAGATCTGGGCAGGGTGGCCGGGGAGCTGTTTTTT.